This note documents a single T cell receptor (beta chain) sequence. Authors' methods: Quantification of nucleated cells was approximated via reference gene primer amplification. Data came from immunoSEQ multiplex PCR; TCRdb stores just in-frame clones and leaves some out. V and J calls and clone size are as listed in that table; D and trimming were resolved from the DNA. The sample lists a few hundred thousand clones, 89% seen once, with around 12% in the top ten. V trimming: 5 bases; J trimming: 2 bases; junction bases outside the gene matches: 8. Germline lookup yields CDR1 LNHDA and CDR2 SQIVND (reference sequence). The CDR3 has 15 residues. The source of the sample is a study of blood T cell repertoires in COVID-19. Study overall: Samples taken during acute and convalescent COVID-19 were collected in the United States, Italy and Spain. PBMCs, B-cell-depleted T cells, or T cells provided the cDNA or gDNA that made up the material.

The sequence came from an older woman with acute or convalescent COVID-19. This rearrangement joins TRBV19 to TRBJ2-5; TRBD1 matches at 7 bases. The sequenced material came from peripheral blood. CDR3 protein: CASSALGTDQETQYF. In DNA, the CDR3 is TGTGCCAGTAGTGCCCTGGGGACAGATCAAGAGACCCAGTACTTC.